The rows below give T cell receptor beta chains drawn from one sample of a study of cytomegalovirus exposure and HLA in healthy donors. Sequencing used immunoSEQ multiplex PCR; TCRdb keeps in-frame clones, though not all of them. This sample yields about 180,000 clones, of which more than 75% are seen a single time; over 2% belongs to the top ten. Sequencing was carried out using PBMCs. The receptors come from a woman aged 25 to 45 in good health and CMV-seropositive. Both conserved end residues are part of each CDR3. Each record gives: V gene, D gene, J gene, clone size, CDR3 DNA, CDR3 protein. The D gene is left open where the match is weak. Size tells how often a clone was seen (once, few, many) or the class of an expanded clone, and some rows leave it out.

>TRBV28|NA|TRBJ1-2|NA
TGTGCCAGCCGGAGGGGCAGGGTTTACGGCTACACCTTC
CASRRGRVYGYTF
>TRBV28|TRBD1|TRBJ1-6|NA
TGTGCCAGCAGTAGGGGGGACAGGTTCTCGAGCTCCTATAATTCACCCCTCCACTTT
CASSRGDRFSSSYNSPLHF
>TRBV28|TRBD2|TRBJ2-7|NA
TGTGCCAGCAGTTCCTCCGGGACTAGCGGGACCTACGAGCAGTACTTC
CASSSSGTSGTYEQYF
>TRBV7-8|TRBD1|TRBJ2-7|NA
TGTGCCAGCACCCCCTCCCGGGACAGGGGTTTCTACGAGCAGTACTTC
CASTPSRDRGFYEQYF
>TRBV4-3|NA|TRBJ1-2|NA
TGCGCCAGCAGCCAAGAATTCAGGAGGGGCGGAAATATCTATGGCTACACCTTC
CASSQEFRRGGNIYGYTF
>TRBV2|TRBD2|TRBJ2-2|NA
TGTGCCAGCAGCCCACGGGGGGGCGCCGGGGAGCTGTTTTTT
CASSPRGGAGELFF
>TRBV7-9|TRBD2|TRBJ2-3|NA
TGTGCCAACGCCGGGACTAGACCAGATACGCAGTATTTT
CANAGTRPDTQYF
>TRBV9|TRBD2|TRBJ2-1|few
TGTGCCAGCAGCGTAGGTCTAGCGGACTACAATGAGCAGTTCTTC
CASSVGLADYNEQFF
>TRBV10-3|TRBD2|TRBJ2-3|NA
TGTGCCATCAGCCGACTAGCGGGGACAGATACGCAGTATTTT
CAISRLAGTDTQYF
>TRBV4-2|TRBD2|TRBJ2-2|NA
TGTGCCAGCAGCCAGAAGCGGGGCAACACCGGGGAGCTGTTTTTT
CASSQKRGNTGELFF
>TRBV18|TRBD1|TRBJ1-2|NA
TGTGCCAGCTCACCGGGACAGGGCCCCAACTATGGCTACACCTTC
CASSPGQGPNYGYTF
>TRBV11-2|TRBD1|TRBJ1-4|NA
TGTGCCAGCAGCTTAGTAGGGACAGCGGAACTGTTTTTT
CASSLVGTAELFF
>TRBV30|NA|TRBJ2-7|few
TGTGCCTGGAGTGTAAAGGGGGTTAGCTCCTACGAGCAGTACTTC
CAWSVKGVSSYEQYF
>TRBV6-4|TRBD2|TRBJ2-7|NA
TGTGCCAGCGGGGGGAGGGAGGGAAGCCCCTACGAGCAGTACTTC
CASGGREGSPYEQYF
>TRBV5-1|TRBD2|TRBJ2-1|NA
TGCGCCAGCAGCTTGGTCACTAGCGGGGGGAATGAGCAGTTCTTC
CASSLVTSGGNEQFF
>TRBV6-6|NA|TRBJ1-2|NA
TGTGCCAGCAGTTACTCGCCAGATGGCTACACCTTC
CASSYSPDGYTF
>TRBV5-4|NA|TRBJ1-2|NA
TGTGCCAGCAGCTTGACAACGGGGGGCGACTATGGCTACACCTTC
CASSLTTGGDYGYTF
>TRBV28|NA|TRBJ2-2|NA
TGTGCCAGCAGTTTAACAGGTTGGAAACTCAGCGGGGAGCTGTTTTTT
CASSLTGWKLSGELFF
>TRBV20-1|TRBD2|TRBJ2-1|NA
TGCAGTGCTAGATGGGGGGGTGAGCAGTTCTTC
CSARWGGEQFF
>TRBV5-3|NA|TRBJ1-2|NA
TGTGCCAGAAGCTTGGCGACAGATCACTATGGCTACACCTTC
CARSLATDHYGYTF
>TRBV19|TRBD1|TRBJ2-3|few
TGTGCCAGTAGGGACCCCGGGACAGGAGTTTCTGGCACAGATACGCAGTATTTT
CASRDPGTGVSGTDTQYF
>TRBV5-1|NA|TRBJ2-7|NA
TGCGCCAGCAGCTTGGCGTTTGGAGGGAGAGGCGGCGAGCAGTACTTC
CASSLAFGGRGGEQYF
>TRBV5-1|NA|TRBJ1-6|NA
TGCGCCAGCAGCTTGGGAGAGGGGGTGGGATCACCCCTCCACTTT
CASSLGEGVGSPLHF
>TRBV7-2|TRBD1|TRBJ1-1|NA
TGTGCCACTGGACAGGGTACGACGACTGAAGCTTTCTTT
CATGQGTTTEAFF
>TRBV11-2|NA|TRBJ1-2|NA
TGTGCCAGCAGCTCAAACAGAGATGGCTACACCTTC
CASSSNRDGYTF
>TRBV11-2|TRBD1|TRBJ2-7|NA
TGTGCCAGCAGCCAAACGACAGGGGTGAGCTACGAGCAGTACTTC
CASSQTTGVSYEQYF
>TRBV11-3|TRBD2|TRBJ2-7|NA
TGTGCCAGCAGCTTGATTGGCGGGGGGGCCTACGAGCAGTACTTC
CASSLIGGGAYEQYF
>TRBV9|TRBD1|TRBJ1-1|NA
TGTGCCAGCAGCGTAGGCGGGCAGGGGGGTACTGAAGCTTTCTTT
CASSVGGQGGTEAFF
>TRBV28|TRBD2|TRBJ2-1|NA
TGTGCCAGCCTCTCTGCGGGGGACTCCTACAATGAGCAGTTCTTC
CASLSAGDSYNEQFF
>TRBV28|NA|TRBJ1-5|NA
TGTGCCAGCGGGCCTCAGCCCCAGCATTTT
CASGPQPQHF
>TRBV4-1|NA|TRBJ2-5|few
TGCGCCAGCAGCCCCGGACAGAGCCAAGAGACCCAGTACTTC
CASSPGQSQETQYF
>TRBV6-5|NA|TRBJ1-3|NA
TGTGCCAGCAGACGGACAGCCTCTGGAAACACCATATATTTT
CASRRTASGNTIYF
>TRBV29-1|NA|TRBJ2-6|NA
TGCAGCGTTGAAGCTGGGGCCAACGGCCTGACTTTC
CSVEAGANGLTF
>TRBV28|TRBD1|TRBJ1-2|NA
TGTGCCAGCAGATCCGGGACAGGGGGCCGGGTTGGTGGCTACACCTTC
CASRSGTGGRVGGYTF
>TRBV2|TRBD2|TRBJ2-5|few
TGTGCCAGCAGAAGACTAGCGGGGGAAGAGACCCAGTACTTC
CASRRLAGEETQYF
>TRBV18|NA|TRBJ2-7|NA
TGTGCCAGCTCACCACGTACCCCTGGCCAGGGTTGGATTTCCTACGAGCAGTACTTC
CASSPRTPGQGWISYEQYF
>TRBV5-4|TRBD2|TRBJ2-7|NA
TGTGCCAGCAGCGGCGGGACTAGAAAAAACTACGAGCAGTACTTC
CASSGGTRKNYEQYF
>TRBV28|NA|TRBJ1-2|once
TGTGCCAGCAGCGCCACCCCCATTAGGTCGGGGAGCTATGGCTACACCTTC
CASSATPIRSGSYGYTF
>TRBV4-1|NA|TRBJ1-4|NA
TGCGCCAGCAGTCTCGGGGGGGAAAAACTGTTTTTT
CASSLGGEKLFF
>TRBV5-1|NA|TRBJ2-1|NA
TGCGCCAGCAGCTGGGGCGCGGGGACTTACAATGAGCAGTTCTTC
CASSWGAGTYNEQFF
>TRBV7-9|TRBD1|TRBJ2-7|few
TGTGCCAGCAGCGAAGACAGGGGCTCCTACGAGCAGTACTTC
CASSEDRGSYEQYF
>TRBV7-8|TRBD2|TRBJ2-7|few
TGTGCCAGCAGCTTAGGGGGAGCGGGGGAAACCTACGAGCAGTACTTC
CASSLGGAGETYEQYF
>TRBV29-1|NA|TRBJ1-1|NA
TGCAGCGTTGATGAGGGGGTCGCTGAAGCTTTCTTT
CSVDEGVAEAFF
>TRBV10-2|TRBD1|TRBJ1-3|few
TGCGCCAGCAGTGAGACACCACAGGGGGTCTTTAGCTCTGGAAACACCATATATTTT
CASSETPQGVFSSGNTIYF
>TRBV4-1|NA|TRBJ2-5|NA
TGCGCCAGCAGCCAAGATCGTACGGGAGAGACCCAGTACTTC
CASSQDRTGETQYF
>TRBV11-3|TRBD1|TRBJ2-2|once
TGTGCCAGCAGCTTAGGGACAGGGCCCACCGGGGAGCTGTTTTTT
CASSLGTGPTGELFF
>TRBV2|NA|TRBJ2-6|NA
TGTGCCAGCGACAGCTCTGGGGCCAACGTCCTGACTTTC
CASDSSGANVLTF